The clone carrying this TCR beta chain has more than one count but fewer than ten. Its antigen is currently unknown. The germline V gene encodes CDR1 SQVTM and CDR2 ANQGSEA. CDR3 length: 13 residues. V gave up 0 bases and J gave up 13 bases, with 16 bases separating them. Study findings and constraints: Larger-cohort validation covered only one TCR beta V-J rearrangement. Greatest tumor Treg TCR overlap was with tumor naive CD4+ cells.

The memory fraction was CD4+CD45RO+CD25- cells. Constant-region reverse primers amplified full-length variable regions, followed by semi-nested Nested Universal Primer A PCR. TCRdb re-called the 5' RACE reads with MiXCR, one entry per CDR3 protein. The data show around 7,300 distinct CDR3 sequences, around 40% seen once. Sequences were obtained from memory CD4+ T cells sorted from blood. Subset reported: memory CD4+ T cells, CD4+CD45RO+CD25-. The V and J genes are TRBV29-1 and TRBJ2-1, with unresolved D. This sequence originates from a female donor with breast cancer. Here the CDR3 reads CSVEDSATVPQFF. The CDR3 DNA reads as TGCAGCGTTGAAGATTCCGCGACTGTTCCACAGTTCTTC.